Many counts were recorded for the clone carrying this T cell receptor beta chain. Looked up from germline, CDR1 is SGHTA and CDR2 is FQGNSA. The ends lost 5 bases at V and 5 bases at J; junction bases unmatched: 7. The CDR3 runs 15 residues. This record belongs to a study of T-cell reconstitution after alpha-beta-depleted transplantation in children. Using unique molecular identifiers, the investigators prepared the TCRbeta library. TCRdb redid the calling of the PCR reads with MiXCR, one entry per CDR3 protein. This sample carries about 610,000 distinct CDR3 sequences, roughly 10% of them seen once, and the ten largest clones take about 4%.

The V call is TRBV7-2, the J call TRBJ2-5, with 11 bases identical to TRBD1. The TCR sequence derives from a human donor who donated a stem cell graft to a child with acute myeloid leukemia. The source material was PBMCs from the stem cell graft donor, sampled from the stem cell graft. The CDR3 DNA follows: TGTGCCAGCAGCCCGACGGGACAGGGGGTGGAGACCCAGTACTTC. Protein sequence: CASSPTGQGVETQYF.